This TCR beta chain emerged from a study of CD8 T cells in Susac syndrome. Between the trimmed V and J ends, which lost 3 bases and 6 bases, there was a span of 17 bases. This CDR3 is built from 15 residues. Germline assignment: CDR1 MNHEY and CDR2 SMNVEV (reference sequence). TCR beta sequences were obtained from blood CD8+ and CD4+ T cells. This clonotype was seen a single time. With random hexamers, reverse transcription was performed on about 0.45 to 1 ug of RNA. From the immunoSEQ multiplex PCR reads, TCRdb called clonotypes with MiXCR, one entry per CDR3 protein. The sample lists more than 150,000 distinct CDR3 sequences; roughly 95% were seen once.

V usage is TRBV27 and J usage is TRBJ1-2; maybe TRBD1 (6 bases). This clonotype was obtained from a human donor with Susac syndrome. Input material: CD4+ T cells from PBMCs. The CDR3 spells CASSFTPGGRDGYTF. CDR3 nucleotide sequence: TGTGCCAGCAGTTTTACCCCCGGGGGCAGGGATGGCTACACCTTC.